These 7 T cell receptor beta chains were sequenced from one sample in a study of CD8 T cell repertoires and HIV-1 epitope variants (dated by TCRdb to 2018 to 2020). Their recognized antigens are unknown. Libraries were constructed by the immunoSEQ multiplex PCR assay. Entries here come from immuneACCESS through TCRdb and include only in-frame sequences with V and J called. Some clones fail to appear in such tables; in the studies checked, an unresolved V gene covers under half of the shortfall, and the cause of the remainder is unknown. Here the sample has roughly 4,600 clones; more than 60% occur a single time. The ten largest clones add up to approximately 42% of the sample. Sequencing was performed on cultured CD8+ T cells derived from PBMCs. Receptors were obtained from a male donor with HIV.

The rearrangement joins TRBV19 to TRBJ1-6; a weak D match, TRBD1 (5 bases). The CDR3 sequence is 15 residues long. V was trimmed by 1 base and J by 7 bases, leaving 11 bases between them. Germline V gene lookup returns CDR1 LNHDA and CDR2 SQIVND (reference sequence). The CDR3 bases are TGTGCCAGTAGTATAGGGGACGGAGAGAATTCACCCCTCCACTTT. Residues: CASSIGDGENSPLHF. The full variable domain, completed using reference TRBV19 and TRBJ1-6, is DGGITQSPKYLFRKEGQNVTLSCEQNLNHDAMYWYRQDPGQGLRLIYYSQIVNDFQKGDIAEGYSVSREKKESFPLTVTSAQKNPTAFYLCASSIGDGENSPLHFGNGTRLTVT.

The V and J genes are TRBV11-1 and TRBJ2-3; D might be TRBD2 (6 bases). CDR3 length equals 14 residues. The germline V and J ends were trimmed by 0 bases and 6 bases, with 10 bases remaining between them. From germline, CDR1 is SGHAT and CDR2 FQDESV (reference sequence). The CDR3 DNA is TGTGCCAGCAGCTTAGCTGGAGGGGCGGATACGCAGTATTTT. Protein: CASSLAGGADTQYF. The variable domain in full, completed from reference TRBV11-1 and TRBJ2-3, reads EAEVAQSPRYKITEKSQAVAFWCDPISGHATLYWYRQILGQGPELLVQFQDESVVDDSQLPKDRFSAERLKGVDSTLKIQPAELGDSAMYLCASSLAGGADTQYFGPGTRLTVL.

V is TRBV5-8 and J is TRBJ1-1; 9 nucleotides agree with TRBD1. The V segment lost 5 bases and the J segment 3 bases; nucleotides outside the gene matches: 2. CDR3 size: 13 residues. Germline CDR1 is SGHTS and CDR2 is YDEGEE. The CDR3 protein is CASSRTGDTEAFF. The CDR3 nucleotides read TGTGCCAGCAGTCGGACAGGGGACACTGAAGCTTTCTTT.

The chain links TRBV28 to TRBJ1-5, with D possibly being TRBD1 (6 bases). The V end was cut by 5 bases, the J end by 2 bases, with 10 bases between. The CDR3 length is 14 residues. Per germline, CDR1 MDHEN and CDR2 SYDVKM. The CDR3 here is CASSIRTGNQPQHF. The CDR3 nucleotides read TGTGCCAGCAGTATCAGGACAGGCAATCAGCCCCAGCATTTT.

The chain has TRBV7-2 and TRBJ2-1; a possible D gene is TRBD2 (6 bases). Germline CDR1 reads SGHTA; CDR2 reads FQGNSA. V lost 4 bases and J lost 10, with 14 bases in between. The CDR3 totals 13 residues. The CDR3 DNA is TGTGCCAGCAGCTCGGACTACCCTAGGGAGCAGTTCTTC. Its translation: CASSSDYPREQFF.

The CDR3 spells CASSQPLSPEDTQYF. The CDR3 nucleotides are TGCGCCAGCAGCCAACCGTTGAGCCCCGAGGATACGCAGTATTTT. The V call is TRBV10-2, the J call TRBJ2-3; D gene unclear. Germline V gives CDR1 WSHSY, CDR2 SAAADI. The CDR3 has 15 amino acids. Trimming pared 6 bases from V and 6 bases from J, leaving 19 bases between.

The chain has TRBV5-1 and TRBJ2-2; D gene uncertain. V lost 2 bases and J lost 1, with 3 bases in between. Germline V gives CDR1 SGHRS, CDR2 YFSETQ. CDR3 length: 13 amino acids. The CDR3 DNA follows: TGCGCCAGCAGCTTCATGAACACCGGGGAGCTGTTTTTT. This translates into CASSFMNTGELFF.